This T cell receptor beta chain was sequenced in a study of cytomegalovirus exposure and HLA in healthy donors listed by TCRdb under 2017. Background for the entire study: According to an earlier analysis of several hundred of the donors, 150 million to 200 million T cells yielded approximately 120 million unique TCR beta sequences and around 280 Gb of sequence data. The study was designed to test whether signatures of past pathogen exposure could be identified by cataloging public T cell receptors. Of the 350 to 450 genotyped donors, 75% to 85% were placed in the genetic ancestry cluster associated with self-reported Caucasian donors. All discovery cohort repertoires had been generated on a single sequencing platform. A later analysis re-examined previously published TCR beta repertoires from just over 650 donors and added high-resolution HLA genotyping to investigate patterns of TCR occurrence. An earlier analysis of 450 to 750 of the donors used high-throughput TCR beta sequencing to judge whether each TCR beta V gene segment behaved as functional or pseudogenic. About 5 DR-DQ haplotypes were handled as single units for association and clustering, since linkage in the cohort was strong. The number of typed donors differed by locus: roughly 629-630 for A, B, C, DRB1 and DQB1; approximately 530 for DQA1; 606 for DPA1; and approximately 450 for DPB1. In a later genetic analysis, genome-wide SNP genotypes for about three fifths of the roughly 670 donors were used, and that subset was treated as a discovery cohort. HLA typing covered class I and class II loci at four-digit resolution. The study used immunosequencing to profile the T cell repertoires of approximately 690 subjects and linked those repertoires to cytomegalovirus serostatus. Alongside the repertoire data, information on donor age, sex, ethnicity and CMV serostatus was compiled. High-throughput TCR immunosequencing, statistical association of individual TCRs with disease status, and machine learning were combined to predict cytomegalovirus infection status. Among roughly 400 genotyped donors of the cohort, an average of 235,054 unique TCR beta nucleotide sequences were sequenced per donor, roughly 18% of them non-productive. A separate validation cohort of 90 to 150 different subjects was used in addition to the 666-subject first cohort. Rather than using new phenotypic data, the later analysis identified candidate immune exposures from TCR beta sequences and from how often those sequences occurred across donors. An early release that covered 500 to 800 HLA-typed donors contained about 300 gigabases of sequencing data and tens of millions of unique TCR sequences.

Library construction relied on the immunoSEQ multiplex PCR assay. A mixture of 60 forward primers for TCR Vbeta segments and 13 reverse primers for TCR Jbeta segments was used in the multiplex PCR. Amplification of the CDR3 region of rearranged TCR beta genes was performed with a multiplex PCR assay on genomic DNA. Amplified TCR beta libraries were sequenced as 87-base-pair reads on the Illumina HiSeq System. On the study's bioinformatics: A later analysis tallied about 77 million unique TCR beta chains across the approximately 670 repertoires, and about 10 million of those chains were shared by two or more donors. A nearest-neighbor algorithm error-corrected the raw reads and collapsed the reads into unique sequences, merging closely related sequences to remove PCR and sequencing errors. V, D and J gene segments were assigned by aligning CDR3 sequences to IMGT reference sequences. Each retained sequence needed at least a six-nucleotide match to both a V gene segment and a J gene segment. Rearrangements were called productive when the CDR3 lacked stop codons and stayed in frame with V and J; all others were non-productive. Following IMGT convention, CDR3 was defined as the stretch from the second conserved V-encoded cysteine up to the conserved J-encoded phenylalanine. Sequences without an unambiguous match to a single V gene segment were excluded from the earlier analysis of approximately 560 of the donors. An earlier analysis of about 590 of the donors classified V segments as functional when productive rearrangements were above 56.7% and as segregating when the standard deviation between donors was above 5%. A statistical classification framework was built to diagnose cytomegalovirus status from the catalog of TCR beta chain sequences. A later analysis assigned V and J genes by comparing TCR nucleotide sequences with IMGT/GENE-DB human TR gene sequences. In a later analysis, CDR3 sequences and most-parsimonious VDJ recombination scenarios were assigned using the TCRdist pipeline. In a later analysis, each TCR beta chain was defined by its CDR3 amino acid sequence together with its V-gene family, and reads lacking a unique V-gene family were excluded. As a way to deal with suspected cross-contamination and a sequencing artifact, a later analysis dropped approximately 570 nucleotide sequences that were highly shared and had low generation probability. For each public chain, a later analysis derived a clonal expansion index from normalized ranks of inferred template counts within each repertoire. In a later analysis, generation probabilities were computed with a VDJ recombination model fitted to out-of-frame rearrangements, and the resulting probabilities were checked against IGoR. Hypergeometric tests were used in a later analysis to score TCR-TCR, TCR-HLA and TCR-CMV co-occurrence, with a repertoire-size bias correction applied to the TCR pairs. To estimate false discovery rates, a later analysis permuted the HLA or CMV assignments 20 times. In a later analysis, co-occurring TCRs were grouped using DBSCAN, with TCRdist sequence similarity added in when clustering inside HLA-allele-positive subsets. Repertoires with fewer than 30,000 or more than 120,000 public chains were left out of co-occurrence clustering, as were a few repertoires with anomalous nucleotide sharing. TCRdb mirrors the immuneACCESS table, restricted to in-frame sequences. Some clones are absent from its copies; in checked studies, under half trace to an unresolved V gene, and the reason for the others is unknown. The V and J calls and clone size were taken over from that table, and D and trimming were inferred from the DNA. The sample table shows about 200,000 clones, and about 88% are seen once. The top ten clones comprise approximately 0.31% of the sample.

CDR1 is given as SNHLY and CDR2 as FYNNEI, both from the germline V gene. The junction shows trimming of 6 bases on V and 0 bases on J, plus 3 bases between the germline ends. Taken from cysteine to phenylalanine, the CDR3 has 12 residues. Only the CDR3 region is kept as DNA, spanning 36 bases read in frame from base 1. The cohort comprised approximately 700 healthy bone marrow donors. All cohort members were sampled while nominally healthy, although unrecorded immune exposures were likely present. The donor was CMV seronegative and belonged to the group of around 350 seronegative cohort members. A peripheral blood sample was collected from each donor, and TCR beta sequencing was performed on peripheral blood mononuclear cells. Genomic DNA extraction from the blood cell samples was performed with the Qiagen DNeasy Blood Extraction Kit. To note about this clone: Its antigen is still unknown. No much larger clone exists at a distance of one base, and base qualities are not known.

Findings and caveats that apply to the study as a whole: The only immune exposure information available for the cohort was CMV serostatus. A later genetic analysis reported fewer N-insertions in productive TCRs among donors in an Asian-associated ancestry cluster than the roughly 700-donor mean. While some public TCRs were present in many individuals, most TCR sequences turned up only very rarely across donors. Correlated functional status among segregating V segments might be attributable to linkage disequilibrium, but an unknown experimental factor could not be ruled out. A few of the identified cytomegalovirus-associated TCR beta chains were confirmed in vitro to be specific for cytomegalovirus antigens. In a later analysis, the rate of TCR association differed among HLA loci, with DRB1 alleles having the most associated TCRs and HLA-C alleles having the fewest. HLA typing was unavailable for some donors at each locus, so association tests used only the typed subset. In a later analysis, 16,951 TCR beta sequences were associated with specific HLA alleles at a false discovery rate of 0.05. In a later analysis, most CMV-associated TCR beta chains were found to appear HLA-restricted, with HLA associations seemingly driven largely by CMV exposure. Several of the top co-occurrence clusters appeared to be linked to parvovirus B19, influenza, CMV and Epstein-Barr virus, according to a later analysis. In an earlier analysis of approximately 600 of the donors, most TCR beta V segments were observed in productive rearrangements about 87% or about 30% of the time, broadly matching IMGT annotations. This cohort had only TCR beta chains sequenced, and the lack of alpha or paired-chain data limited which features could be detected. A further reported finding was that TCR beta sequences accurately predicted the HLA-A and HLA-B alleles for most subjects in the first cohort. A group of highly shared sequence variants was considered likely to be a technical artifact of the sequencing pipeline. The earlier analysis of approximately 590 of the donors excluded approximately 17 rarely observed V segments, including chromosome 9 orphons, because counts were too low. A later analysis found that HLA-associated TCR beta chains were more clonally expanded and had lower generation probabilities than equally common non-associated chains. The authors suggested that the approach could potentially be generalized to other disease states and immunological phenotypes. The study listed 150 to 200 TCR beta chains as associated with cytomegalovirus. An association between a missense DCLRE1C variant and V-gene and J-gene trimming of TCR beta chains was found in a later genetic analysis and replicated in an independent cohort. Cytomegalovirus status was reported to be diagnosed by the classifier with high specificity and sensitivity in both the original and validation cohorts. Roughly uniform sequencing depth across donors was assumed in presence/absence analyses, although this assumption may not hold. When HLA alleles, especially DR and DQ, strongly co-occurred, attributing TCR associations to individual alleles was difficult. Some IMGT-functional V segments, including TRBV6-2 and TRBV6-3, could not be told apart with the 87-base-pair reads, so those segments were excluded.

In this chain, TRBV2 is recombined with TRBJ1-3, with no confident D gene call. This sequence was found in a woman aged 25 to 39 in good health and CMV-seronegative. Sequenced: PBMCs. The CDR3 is CASSRSGNTIYF. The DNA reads TGTGCCAGCAGCCGCTCTGGAAACACCATATATTTT.